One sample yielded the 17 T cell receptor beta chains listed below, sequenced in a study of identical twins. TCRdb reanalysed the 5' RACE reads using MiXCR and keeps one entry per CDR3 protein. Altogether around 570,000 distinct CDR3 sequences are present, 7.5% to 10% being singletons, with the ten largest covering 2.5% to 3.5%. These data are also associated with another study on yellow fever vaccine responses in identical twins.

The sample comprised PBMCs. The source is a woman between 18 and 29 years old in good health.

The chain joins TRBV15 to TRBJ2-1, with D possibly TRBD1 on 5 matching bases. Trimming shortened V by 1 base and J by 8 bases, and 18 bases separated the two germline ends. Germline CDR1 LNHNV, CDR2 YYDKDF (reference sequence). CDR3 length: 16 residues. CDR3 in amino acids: CATSRGWAAGNHEQFF. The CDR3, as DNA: TGTGCCACCAGCAGAGGATGGGCGGCAGGGAACCATGAGCAGTTCTTC.

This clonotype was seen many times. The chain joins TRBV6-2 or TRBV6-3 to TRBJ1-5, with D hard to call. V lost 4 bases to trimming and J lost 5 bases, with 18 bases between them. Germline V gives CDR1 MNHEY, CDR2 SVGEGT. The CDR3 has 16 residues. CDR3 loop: CASSSLLNGSYQPQHF. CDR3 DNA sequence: TGTGCCAGCAGTTCCTTATTGAATGGCAGTTATCAGCCCCAGCATTTT.

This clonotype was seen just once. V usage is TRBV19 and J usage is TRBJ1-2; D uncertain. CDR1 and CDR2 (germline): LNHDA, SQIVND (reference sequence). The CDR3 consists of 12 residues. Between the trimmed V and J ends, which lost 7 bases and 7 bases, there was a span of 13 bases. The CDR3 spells CASKDSVFGYTF. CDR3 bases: TGTGCCAGTAAGGACTCGGTTTTTGGCTACACCTTC.

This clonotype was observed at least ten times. The CDR3, as DNA: TGCAGTGTTGGGACCAGCGGTGGTGCACCCCTCCACTTT. It is translated as CSVGTSGGAPLHF. The chain carries TRBV20-1 and TRBJ1-6; D is perhaps TRBD1 (5 bases). CDR1 and CDR2 from the germline V gene are DFQATT and SNEGSKA (reference sequence). The CDR3 sequence is 13 residues long. The V and J ends lost 7 bases and 11 bases respectively, with 18 bases between them.

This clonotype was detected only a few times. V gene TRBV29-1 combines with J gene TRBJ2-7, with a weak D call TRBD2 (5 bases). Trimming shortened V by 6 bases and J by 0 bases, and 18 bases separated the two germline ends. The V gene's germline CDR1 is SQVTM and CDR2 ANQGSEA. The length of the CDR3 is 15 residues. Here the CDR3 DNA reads TGCAGCGTGATCATGGGTGAGGGTCCCTCCTACGAGCAGTACTTC. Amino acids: CSVIMGEGPSYEQYF.

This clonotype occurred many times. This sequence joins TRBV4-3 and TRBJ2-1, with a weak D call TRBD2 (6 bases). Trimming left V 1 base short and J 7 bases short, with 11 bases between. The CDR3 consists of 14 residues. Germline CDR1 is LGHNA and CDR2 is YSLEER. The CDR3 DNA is TGCGCCAGCAGCCAAGTACGGACTATGAATGAGCAGTTCTTC. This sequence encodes CASSQVRTMNEQFF.

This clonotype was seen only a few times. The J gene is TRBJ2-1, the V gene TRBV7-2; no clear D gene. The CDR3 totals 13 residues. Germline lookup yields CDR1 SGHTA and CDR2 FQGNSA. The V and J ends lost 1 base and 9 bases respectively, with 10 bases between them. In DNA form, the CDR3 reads TGTGCCAGCAGCTTAGATCTAATCGGTGAGCAGTTCTTC. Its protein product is CASSLDLIGEQFF. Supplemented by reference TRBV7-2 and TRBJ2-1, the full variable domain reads GAGVSQSPSNKVTEKGKDVELRCDPISGHTALYWYRQSLGQGLEFLIYFQGNSAPDKSGLPSDRFSAERTGGSVSTLTIQRTQQEDSAVYLCASSLDLIGEQFFGPGTRLTVL.

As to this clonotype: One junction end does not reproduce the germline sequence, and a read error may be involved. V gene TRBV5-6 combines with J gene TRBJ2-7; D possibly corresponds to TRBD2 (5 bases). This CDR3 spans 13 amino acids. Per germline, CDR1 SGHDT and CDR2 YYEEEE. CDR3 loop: CASGFGVACEQYF. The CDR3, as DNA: TGTGCCAGCGGCTTCGGGGTGGCCTGCGAGCAGTACTTC.

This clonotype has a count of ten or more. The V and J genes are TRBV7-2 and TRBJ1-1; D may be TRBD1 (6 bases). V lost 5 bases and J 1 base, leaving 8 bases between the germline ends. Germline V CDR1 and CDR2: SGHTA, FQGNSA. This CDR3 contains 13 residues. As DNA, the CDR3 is TGTGCCAGCAGCGGGGGACAGAACACTGAAGCTTTCTTT. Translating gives CASSGGQNTEAFF.

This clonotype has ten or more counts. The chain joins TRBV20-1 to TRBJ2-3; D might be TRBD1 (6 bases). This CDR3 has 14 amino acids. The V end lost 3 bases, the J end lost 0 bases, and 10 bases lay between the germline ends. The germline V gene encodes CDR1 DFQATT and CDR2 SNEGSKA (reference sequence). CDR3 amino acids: CSASWDISTDTQYF. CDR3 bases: TGCAGTGCTAGCTGGGACATTAGCACAGATACGCAGTATTTT.

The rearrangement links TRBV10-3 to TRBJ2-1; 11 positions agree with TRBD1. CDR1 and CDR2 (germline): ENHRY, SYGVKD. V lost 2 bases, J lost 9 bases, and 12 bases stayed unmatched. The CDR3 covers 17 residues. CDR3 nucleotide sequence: TGTGCCATCAGTGAGCACTCTACCGGGACAGGGGGTAGTGAGCAGTTCTTC. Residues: CAISEHSTGTGGSEQFF.

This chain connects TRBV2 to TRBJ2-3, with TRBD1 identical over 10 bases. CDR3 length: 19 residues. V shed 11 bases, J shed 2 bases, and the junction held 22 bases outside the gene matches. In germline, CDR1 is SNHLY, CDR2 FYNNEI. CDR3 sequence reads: CAFSLVLTGGDPPTDTQYF. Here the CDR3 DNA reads TGTGCCTTCAGTTTGGTTCTGACAGGGGGCGACCCACCCACAGATACGCAGTATTTT.

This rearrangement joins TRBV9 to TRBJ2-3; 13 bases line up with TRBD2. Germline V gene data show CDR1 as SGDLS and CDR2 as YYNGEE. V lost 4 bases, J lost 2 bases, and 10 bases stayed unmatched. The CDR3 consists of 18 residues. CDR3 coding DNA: TGTGCCAGCAGCATCCGCGGGGGACTAGCGGGGTCCACAGATACGCAGTATTTT. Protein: CASSIRGGLAGSTDTQYF.

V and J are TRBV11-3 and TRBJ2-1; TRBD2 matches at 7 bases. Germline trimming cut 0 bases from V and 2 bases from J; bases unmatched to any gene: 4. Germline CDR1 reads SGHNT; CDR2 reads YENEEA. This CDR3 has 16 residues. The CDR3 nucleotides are TGTGCCAGCAGCTTAGATCTAGGGAGGGCCTACAATGAGCAGTTCTTC. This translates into CASSLDLGRAYNEQFF.

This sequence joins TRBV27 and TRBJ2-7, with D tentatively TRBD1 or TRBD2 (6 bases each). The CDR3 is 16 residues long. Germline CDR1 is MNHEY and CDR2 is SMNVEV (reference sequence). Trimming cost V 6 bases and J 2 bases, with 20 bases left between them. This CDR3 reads CASSGGGAFRAYEQYF. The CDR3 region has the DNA TGTGCCAGCAGCGGGGGCGGGGCCTTTCGCGCCTACGAGCAGTACTTC.

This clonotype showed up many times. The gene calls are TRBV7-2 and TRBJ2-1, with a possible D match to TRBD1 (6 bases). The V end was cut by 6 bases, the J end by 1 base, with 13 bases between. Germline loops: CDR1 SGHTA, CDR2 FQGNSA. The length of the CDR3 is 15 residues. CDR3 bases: TGTGCCAGCAGTTCCGGGGACAAATCCTACAATGAGCAGTTCTTC. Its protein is CASSSGDKSYNEQFF.

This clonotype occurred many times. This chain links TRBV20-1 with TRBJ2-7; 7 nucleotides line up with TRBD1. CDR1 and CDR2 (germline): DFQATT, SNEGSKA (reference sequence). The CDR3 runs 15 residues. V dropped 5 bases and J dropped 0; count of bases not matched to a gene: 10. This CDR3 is CSAPHRGDGSYEQYF. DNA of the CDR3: TGCAGTGCTCCTCACAGGGGAGATGGCTCCTACGAGCAGTACTTC.